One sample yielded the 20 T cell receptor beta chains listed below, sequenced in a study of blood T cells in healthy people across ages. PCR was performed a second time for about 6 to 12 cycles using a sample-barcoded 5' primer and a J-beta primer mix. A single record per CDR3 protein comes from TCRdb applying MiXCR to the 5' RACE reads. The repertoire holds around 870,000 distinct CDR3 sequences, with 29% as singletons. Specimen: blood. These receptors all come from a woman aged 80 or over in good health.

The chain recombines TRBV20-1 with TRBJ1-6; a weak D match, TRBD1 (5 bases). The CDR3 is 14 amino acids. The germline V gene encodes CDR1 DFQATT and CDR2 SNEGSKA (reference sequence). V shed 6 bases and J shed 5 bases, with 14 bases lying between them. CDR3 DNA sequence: TGCAGTGCCAGGGCGGGGTCTAATAATTCACCCCTCCACTTT. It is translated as CSARAGSNNSPLHF.

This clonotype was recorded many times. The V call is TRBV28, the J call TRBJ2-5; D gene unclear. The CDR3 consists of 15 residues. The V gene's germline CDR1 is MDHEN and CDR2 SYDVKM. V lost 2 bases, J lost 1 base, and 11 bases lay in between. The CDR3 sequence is CASSLPSGFQETQYF. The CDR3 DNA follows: TGTGCCAGCAGTTTACCCTCCGGGTTCCAAGAGACCCAGTACTTC. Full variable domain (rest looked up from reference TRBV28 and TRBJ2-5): DVKVTQSSRYLVKRTGEKVFLECVQDMDHENMFWYRQDPGLGLRLIYFSYDVKMKEKGDIPEGYSVSREKKERFSLILESASTNQTSMYLCASSLPSGFQETQYFGPGTRLLVL.

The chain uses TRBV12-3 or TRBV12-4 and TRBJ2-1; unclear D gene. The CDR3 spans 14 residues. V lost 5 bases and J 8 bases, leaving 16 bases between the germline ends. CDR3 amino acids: CASSNRSGPYEQFF. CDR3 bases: TGTGCCAGCAGTAATCGATCAGGCCCATATGAGCAGTTCTTC.

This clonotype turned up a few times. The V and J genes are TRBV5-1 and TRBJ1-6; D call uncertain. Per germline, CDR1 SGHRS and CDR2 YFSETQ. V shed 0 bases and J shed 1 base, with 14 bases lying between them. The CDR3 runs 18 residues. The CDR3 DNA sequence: TGCGCCAGCAGCTTGGCTCACGGACCGAGGTCCTATAATTCACCCCTCCACTTT. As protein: CASSLAHGPRSYNSPLHF.

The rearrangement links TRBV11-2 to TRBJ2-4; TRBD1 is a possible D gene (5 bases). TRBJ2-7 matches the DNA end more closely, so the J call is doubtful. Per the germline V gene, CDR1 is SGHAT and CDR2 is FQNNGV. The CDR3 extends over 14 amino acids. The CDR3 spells CASSRTSTAYEQYF. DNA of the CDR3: TGTGCCAGCAGCAGGACGTCGACAGCCTACGAGCAGTACTTC.

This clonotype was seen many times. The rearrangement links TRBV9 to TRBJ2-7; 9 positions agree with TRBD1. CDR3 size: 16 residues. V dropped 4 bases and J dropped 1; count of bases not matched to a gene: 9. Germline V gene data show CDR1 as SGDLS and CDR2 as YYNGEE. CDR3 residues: CASSPGQGTGSYEQYF. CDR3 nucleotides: TGTGCCAGCAGCCCCGGACAGGGGACTGGGTCCTACGAGCAGTACTTC.

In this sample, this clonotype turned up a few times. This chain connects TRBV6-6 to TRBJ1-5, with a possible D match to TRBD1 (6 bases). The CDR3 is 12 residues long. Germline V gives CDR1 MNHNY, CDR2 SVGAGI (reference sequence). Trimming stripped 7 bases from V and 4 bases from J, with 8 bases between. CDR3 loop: CASKGENQPQHF. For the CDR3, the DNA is TGTGCCAGCAAGGGGGAAAATCAGCCCCAGCATTTT.

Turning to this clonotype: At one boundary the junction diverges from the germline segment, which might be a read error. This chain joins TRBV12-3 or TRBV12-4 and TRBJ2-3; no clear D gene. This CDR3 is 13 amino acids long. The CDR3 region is CASSLSTTDMQYF. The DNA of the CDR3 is TGTGCCAGCAGTTTAAGTACAACAGATATGCAGTATTTT.

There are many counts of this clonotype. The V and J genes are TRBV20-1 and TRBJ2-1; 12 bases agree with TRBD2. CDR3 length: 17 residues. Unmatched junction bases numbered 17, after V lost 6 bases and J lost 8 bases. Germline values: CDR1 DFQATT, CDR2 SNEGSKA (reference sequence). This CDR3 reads CSASAPGLAGGPYEQFF. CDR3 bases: TGCAGTGCCAGTGCACCGGGGCTAGCGGGGGGGCCCTATGAGCAGTTCTTC.

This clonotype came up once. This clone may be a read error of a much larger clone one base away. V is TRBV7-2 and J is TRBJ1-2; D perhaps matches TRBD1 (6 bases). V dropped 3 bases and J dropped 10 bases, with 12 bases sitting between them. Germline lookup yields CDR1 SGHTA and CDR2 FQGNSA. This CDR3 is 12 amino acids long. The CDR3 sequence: CASSFLTGDYTF. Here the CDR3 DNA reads TGTGCCAGCAGCTTCTTGACAGGCGACTACACCTTC.

Here the CDR3 reads CASSSLGADTEAFF. CDR3 sequence (DNA): TGTGCCAGCAGCTCGCTCGGGGCCGACACTGAAGCTTTCTTT. The rearrangement uses TRBV7-2 and TRBJ1-1; TRBD1 might be the D (5 bases). The CDR3 contains 14 residues. CDR1 is SGHTA and CDR2 is FQGNSA in the germline V gene. V was shortened by 4 bases and J by 3 bases, with 12 bases between the two germline ends.

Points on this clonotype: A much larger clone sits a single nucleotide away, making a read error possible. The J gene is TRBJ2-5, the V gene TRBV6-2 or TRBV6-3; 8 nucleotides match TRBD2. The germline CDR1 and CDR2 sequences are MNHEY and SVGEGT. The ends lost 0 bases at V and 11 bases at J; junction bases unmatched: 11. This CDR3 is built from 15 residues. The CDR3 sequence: CASSYSRGGFYEQYF. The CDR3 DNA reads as TGTGCCAGCAGTTACTCACGGGGGGGGTTCTATGAGCAGTACTTC.

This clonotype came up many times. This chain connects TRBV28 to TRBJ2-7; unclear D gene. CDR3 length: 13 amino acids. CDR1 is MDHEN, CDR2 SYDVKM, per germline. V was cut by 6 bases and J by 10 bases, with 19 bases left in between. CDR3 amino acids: CASSLIDRAPQYF. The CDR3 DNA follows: TGTGCCAGCAGCCTGATCGACCGGGCACCCCAGTACTTC.

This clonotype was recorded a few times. The CDR3 DNA sequence: TGTGCCAGCAGCCCTCAAATGTCGGGGACCGGGGAGCTGTTTTTT. This gives the protein CASSPQMSGTGELFF. The rearrangement joins TRBV7-2 to TRBJ2-2; weak D call: TRBD2 (5 bases). Germline V gene data show CDR1 as SGHTA and CDR2 as FQGNSA. V gave up 5 bases and J gave up 5 bases, with 15 bases separating them. The CDR3 has 15 amino acids.

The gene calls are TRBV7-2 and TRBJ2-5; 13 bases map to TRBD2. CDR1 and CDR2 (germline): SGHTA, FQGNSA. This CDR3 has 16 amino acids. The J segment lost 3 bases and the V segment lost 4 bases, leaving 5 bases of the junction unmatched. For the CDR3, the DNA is TGTGCCAGCAGCTCGCCGGGGACTAGCGGGGAAGAGACCCAGTACTTC. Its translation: CASSSPGTSGEETQYF.

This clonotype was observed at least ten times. The CDR3 DNA reads as TGCGCCAGCAGCGCAGGGACTTTAACCTACGAGCAGTACTTC. This encodes CASSAGTLTYEQYF. The chain links TRBV5-1 to TRBJ2-7, with a possible D match to TRBD2 (6 bases). The CDR3 is 14 residues long. In germline, CDR1 is SGHRS, CDR2 YFSETQ. V was clipped by 4 bases and J by 2 bases, with 13 bases between them. The variable domain in full, completed from reference TRBV5-1 and TRBJ2-7, reads KAGVTQTPRYLIKTRGQQVTLSCSPISGHRSVSWYQQTPGQGLQFLFEYFSETQRNKGNFPGRFSGRQFSNSRSEMNVSTLELGDSALYLCASSAGTLTYEQYFGPGTRLTVT.

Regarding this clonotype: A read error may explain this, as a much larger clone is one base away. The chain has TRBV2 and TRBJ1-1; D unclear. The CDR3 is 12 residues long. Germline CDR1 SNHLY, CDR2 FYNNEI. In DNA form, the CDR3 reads TGTGCCAGCAGTGGAGGCCGGATTGAAGCTTGCTTT. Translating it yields CASSGGRIEACF.

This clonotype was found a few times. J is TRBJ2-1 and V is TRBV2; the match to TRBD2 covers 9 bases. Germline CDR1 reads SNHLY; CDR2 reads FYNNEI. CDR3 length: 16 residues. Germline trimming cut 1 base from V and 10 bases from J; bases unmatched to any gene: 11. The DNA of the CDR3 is TGTGCCAGCAGTGAAGATATGGCGGGGGGGCCCTGGGAGCAGTTCTTC. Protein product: CASSEDMAGGPWEQFF.

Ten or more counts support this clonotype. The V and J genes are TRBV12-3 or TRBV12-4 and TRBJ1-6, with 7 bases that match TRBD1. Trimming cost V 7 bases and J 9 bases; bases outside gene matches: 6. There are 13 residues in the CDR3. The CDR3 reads CASTDRDFSPLHF. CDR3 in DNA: TGTGCCAGCACAGACAGGGACTTTTCACCCCTCCACTTT.

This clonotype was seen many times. CDR3 sequence: CSARPFMGQETQYF. DNA for the CDR3: TGCAGTGCTAGGCCCTTTATGGGACAAGAGACCCAGTACTTC. This chain joins TRBV20-1 and TRBJ2-5; no clear D gene. Trimming removed 3 bases at V and 2 bases at J, with 13 bases between. The CDR3 sequence is 14 residues long. The germline CDR1 and CDR2 sequences are DFQATT and SNEGSKA (reference sequence).